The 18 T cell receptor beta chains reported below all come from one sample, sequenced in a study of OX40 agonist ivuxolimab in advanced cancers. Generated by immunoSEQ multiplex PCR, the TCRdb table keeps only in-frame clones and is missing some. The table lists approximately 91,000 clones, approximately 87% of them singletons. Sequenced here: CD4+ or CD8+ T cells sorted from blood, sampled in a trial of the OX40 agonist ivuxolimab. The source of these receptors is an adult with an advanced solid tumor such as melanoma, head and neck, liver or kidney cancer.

CDR3 sequence reads: CSAPGGEQFF. DNA of the CDR3: TGCAGTGCCCCAGGAGGTGAGCAGTTCTTC. The J gene is TRBJ2-1, the V gene TRBV20-1; D possibly corresponds to TRBD2 (5 bases). This CDR3 comprises 10 residues. Trimming left V 6 bases short and J 9 bases short, with 9 bases between. CDR1 DFQATT and CDR2 SNEGSKA come from the germline V gene (reference sequence).

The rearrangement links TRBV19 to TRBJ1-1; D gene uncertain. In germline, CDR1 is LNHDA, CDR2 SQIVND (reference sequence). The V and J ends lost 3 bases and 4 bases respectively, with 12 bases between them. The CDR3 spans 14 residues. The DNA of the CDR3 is TGTGCCAGTAGTATCCGCCCGGGCGGCACTGAAGCTTTCTTT. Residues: CASSIRPGGTEAFF.

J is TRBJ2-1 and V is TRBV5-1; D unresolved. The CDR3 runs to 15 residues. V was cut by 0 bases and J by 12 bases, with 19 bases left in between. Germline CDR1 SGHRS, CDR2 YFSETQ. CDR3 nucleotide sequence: TGCGCCAGCAGCTTGGCCGGGTCACCAACGGCTGGGCAGTTCTTC. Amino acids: CASSLAGSPTAGQFF.

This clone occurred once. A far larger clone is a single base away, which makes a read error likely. As DNA, the CDR3 is TGTGCCAGCAGCCCGGACATGAACACTGAAGCTTTCTTT. Translating it yields CASSPDMNTEAFF. The chain joins TRBV7-2 to TRBJ1-1, with D perhaps matching TRBD1 (5 bases). CDR1 and CDR2 from the germline V gene are SGHTA and FQGNSA. V dropped 5 bases and J dropped 0 bases, with 7 bases sitting between them. This CDR3 comprises 13 residues.

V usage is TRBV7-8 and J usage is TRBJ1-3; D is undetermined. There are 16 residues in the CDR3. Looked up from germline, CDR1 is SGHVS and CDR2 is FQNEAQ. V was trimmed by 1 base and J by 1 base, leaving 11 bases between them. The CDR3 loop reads CASSLVASTSGNTIYF. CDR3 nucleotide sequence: TGTGCCAGCAGCTTAGTAGCGTCAACTTCTGGAAACACCATATATTTT. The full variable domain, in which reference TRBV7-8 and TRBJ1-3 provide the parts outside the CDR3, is GAGVSQSPRYKVAKRGQDVALRCDPISGHVSLFWYQQALGQGPEFLTYFQNEAQLDKSGLPSDRFFAERPEGSVSTLKIQRTQQEDSAVYLCASSLVASTSGNTIYFGEGSWLTVV.

This chain's CDR3 is CASSLQGTLGNTIYF. The CDR3 DNA sequence: TGTGCCAGCAGTTTACAGGGGACGCTCGGAAACACCATATATTTT. The chain combines TRBV6-1 with TRBJ1-3; the match to TRBD1 covers 7 bases. From germline, CDR1 is MNHNS and CDR2 SASEGT. The CDR3 is 15 amino acids. J gave up 4 bases and V 5 bases, and 8 bases lay outside the gene matches.

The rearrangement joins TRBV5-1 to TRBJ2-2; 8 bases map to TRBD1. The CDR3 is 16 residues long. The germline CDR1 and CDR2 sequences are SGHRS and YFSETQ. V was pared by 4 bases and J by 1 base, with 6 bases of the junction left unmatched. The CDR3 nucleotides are TGCGCCAGCAGCCCGCAGACAGGGGAGAACACCGGGGAGCTGTTTTTT. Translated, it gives CASSPQTGENTGELFF.

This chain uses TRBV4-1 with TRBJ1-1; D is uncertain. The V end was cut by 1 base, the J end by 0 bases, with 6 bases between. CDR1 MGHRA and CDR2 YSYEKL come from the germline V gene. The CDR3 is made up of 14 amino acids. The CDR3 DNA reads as TGCGCCAGCAGCCAAGTGACGGTGAACACTGAAGCTTTCTTT. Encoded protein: CASSQVTVNTEAFF.

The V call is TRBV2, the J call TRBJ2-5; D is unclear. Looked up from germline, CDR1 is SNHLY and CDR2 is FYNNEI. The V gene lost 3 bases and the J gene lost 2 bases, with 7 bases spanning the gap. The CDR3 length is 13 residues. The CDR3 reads CASSEQQQETQYF. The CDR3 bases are TGTGCCAGCAGTGAGCAACAGCAAGAGACCCAGTACTTC.

The CDR3 nucleotides are TGCGCCAGCAGTGGGGGCCGGACAGGGGGCGTTGAAGCTTTCTTT. Its protein is CASSGGRTGGVEAFF. The rearrangement uses TRBV10-1 and TRBJ1-1; TRBD1 matches 11 bases. CDR3 length: 15 residues. The ends lost 4 bases at V and 7 bases at J; junction bases unmatched: 8. Germline CDR1 and CDR2: WNHNN and SYGVQD (reference sequence).

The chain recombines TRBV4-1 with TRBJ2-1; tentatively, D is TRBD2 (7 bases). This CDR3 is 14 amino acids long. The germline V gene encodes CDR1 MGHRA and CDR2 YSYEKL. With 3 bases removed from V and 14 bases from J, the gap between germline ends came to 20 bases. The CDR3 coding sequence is TGCGCCAGCAGCCAGACAGGATTCAACGGGAGGAAGTTCTTC. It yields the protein CASSQTGFNGRKFF.

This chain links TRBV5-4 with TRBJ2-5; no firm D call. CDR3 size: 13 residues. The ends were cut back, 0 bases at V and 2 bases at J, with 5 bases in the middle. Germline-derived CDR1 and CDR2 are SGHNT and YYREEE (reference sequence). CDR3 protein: CASSLGSQETQYF. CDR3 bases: TGTGCCAGCAGCTTGGGGTCACAAGAGACCCAGTACTTC.

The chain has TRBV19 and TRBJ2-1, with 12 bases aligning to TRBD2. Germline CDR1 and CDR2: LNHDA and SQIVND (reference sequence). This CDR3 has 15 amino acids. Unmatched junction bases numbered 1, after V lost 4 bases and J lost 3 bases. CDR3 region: CASSKTSGSYNEQFF. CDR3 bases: TGTGCCAGTAGTAAGACTAGCGGGAGCTACAATGAGCAGTTCTTC.

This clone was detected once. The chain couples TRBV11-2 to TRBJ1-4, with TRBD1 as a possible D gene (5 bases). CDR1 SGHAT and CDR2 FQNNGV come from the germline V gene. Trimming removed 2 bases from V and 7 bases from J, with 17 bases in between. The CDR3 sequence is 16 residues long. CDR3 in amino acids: CASSLQGLIKGEKLFF. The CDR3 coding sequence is TGTGCCAGCAGCTTACAGGGACTCATCAAGGGTGAAAAACTGTTTTTT.

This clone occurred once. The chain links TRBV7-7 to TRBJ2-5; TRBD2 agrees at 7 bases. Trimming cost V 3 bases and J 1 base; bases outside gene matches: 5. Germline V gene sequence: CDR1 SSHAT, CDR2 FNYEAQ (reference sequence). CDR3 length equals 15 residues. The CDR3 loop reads CASSLGGVVQETQYF. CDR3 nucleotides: TGTGCCAGCAGCTTGGGAGGGGTTGTCCAAGAGACCCAGTACTTC. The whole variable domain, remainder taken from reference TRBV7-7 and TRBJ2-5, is GAGVSQSPRYKVTKRGQDVTLRCDPISSHATLYWYQQALGQGPEFLTYFNYEAQPDKSGLPSDRFSAERPEGSISTLTIQRTEQRDSAMYRCASSLGGVVQETQYFGPGTRLLVL.

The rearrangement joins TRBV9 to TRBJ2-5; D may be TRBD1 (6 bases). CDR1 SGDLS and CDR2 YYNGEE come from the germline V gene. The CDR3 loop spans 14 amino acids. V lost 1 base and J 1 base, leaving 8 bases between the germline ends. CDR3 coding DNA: TGTGCCAGCAGCGTAATGGACAGCCAAGAGACCCAGTACTTC. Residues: CASSVMDSQETQYF. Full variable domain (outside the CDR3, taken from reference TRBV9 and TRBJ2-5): DSGVTQTPKHLITATGQRVTLRCSPRSGDLSVYWYQQSLDQGLQFLIQYYNGEERAKGNILERFSAQQFPDLHSELNLSSLELGDSALYFCASSVMDSQETQYFGPGTRLLVL.

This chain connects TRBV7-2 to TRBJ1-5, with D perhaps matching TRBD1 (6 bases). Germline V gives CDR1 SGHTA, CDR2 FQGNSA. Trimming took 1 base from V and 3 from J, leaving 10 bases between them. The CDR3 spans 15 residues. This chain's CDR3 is CASSLERGINQPQHF. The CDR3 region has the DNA TGTGCCAGCAGCTTAGAAAGGGGGATCAATCAGCCCCAGCATTTT.

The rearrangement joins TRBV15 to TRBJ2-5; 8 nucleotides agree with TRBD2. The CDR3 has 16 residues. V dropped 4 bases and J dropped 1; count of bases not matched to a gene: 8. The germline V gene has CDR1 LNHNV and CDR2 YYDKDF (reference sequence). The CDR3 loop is CATSTGREGVQETQYF. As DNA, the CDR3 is TGTGCCACCAGCACTGGACGGGAGGGGGTCCAAGAGACCCAGTACTTC.